The rows below give T cell receptor beta chains drawn from one sample of a study of vaccination and CD4 T cells after COVID-19. Each CDR3 protein is one row after TCRdb ran MiXCR on the PCR reads. The data hold approximately 21,000 distinct CDR3 sequences, with around 60% observed a single time. These TCRs are of unknown antigen specificity. The sample in question was CD4+ T cells from blood, cultured in vitro, obtained after SARS-CoV-2 vaccination. These receptors were collected from a human donor who received a COVID-19 vaccine. Each CDR3 is given with its conserved first and last residue. The order of the fields is J gene, V gene, clone size, D gene, CDR3 protein, CDR3 DNA. D genes are given only for firm matches. Clone sizes are given selectively: once, few, many, or a class where the clone is expanded.

J: TRBJ2-3; V: TRBV19; size: .; D: .; CDR3: CASSIDSSGPDTQYF; DNA: TGTGCCAGTAGTATTGACTCGTCGGGGCCAGATACGCAGTATTTT
J: TRBJ2-1; V: TRBV27; size: .; D: .; CDR3: CASGAPGSSYNEQFF; DNA: TGTGCCAGCGGGGCCCCGGGAAGCTCCTACAATGAGCAGTTCTTC
J: TRBJ1-2; V: TRBV6-1; size: .; D: .; CDR3: CASTRRGAWGYTF; DNA: TGTGCCAGCACCCGCCGGGGTGCTTGGGGCTACACCTTC
J: TRBJ1-1; V: TRBV30; size: .; D: .; CDR3: CAWSGRKDTEAFF; DNA: TGTGCCTGGAGTGGCAGGAAAGACACTGAAGCTTTCTTT
J: TRBJ1-2; V: TRBV12-3/TRBV12-4; size: .; D: TRBD1; CDR3: CASSLMETGAYGYTF; DNA: TGTGCCAGCAGCCTCATGGAGACAGGGGCGTATGGCTACACCTTC
J: TRBJ2-5; V: TRBV6-2/TRBV6-3; size: few; D: .; CDR3: CASSYEKGRQTQYF; DNA: TGTGCCAGCAGTTACGAAAAAGGACGGCAGACCCAGTACTTC
J: TRBJ1-2; V: TRBV27; size: .; D: .; CDR3: CASRLAGAGGYTF; DNA: TGTGCCTCCAGACTCGCGGGGGCAGGAGGCTACACCTTC
J: TRBJ1-3; V: TRBV7-6; size: .; D: TRBD1; CDR3: CASSLAGQGRSDTIYF; DNA: TGTGCCAGCAGCTTAGCTGGACAGGGCAGGTCGGACACCATATATTTT
J: TRBJ1-2; V: TRBV30; size: .; D: .; CDR3: CAWSVTAGRVRGYTF; DNA: TGTGCCTGGAGTGTAACAGCGGGGAGGGTCCGAGGCTACACCTTC
J: TRBJ1-6; V: TRBV12-5; size: .; D: .; CDR3: CASAGSYNSRLHF; DNA: TGTGCTAGTGCGGGGTCCTATAATTCACGCCTCCACTTT
J: TRBJ1-1; V: TRBV15; size: .; D: .; CDR3: CATSRALNTEAFF; DNA: TGTGCCACCAGCAGAGCCTTAAACACTGAAGCTTTCTTT
J: TRBJ1-1; V: TRBV2; size: .; D: .; CDR3: CASRIQGENTEAFF; DNA: TGTGCCAGCAGGATACAGGGAGAGAACACTGAAGCTTTCTTT
J: TRBJ2-5; V: TRBV12-5; size: .; D: TRBD1; CDR3: CASGLIRGRITQETQYF; DNA: TGTGCTAGTGGTTTGATAAGGGGGCGCATTACCCAAGAGACCCAGTACTTC
J: TRBJ1-1; V: TRBV10-3; size: few; D: .; CDR3: CAISEVGSGEAFF; DNA: TGTGCCATCAGTGAAGTAGGGTCGGGAGAAGCTTTCTTT
J: TRBJ1-2; V: TRBV4-2; size: few; D: .; CDR3: CASSQGRPGAGYGYTF; DNA: TGTGCCAGCAGCCAAGGACGCCCGGGGGCGGGCTATGGCTACACCTTC
J: TRBJ1-1; V: TRBV12-3/TRBV12-4; size: .; D: .; CDR3: CASSLNMGGVTEAFF; DNA: TGTGCCAGCAGTTTAAATATGGGAGGGGTGACTGAAGCTTTCTTT
J: TRBJ1-3; V: TRBV19; size: .; D: .; CDR3: CASIDTGLSGNTIYF; DNA: TGTGCCAGTATTGATACAGGCCTCTCTGGAAACACCATATATTTT